This T cell receptor (beta chain) was identified in a study of blood T cell repertoires in COVID-19. Sequencing used immunoSEQ multiplex PCR; TCRdb keeps in-frame clones, though not all of them. The sample yields approximately 82,000 clones, roughly four fifths seen once. J lost 7 bases, V lost 4 bases, and 7 bases had no gene match. Per the germline V gene, CDR1 is SGHTS and CDR2 is YDEGEE. This CDR3 is 14 amino acids long. The sequence came from a man between 50 and 59 years old with active or convalescent COVID-19. The sequenced sample was peripheral blood. V and J are TRBV5-8 and TRBJ1-4; 7 nucleotides agree with TRBD1. CDR3 coding DNA: TGTGCCAGCAGCCTTAGGGGGCGAGGTGAAAAACTGTTTTTT. It encodes CASSLRGRGEKLFF. The full variable domain, rest sourced from reference TRBV5-8 and TRBJ1-4, is EAGVTQSPTHLIKTRGQQATLRCSPISGHTSVYWYQQALGLGLQFLLWYDEGEERNRGNFPPRFSGRQFPNYSSELNVNALELEDSALYLCASSLRGRGEKLFFGSGTQLSVL.